Shown below are 10 T cell receptor beta chains from a single sample sequenced in a study of T cells after yellow fever vaccination. One entry per CDR3 protein results from TCRdb running MiXCR on the 5' RACE reads. Of some 340,000 distinct CDR3 sequences in the sample, roughly 4.3% were seen once. Sequencing used PBMCs, obtained 5 days after the yellow fever booster vaccination. All receptors derive from a man between 18 and 29 years old who received the YFV17D yellow fever vaccine.

The chain joins TRBV28 to TRBJ2-5; 9 nucleotides line up with TRBD1. V was pared by 1 base and J by 3 bases, with 3 bases of the junction left unmatched. Germline V lookup: CDR1 MDHEN, CDR2 SYDVKM. The CDR3 sequence is 15 residues long. Here the CDR3 reads CASSLSGQGEETQYF. For the CDR3, the DNA is TGTGCCAGCAGTTTATCGGGACAGGGCGAAGAGACCCAGTACTTC.

The V gene is TRBV7-2, the J gene TRBJ1-5; tentative D call: TRBD1 (6 bases). Per the germline V gene, CDR1 is SGHTA and CDR2 is FQGNSA. The CDR3 runs to 14 residues. V was pared by 2 bases and J by 7 bases, with 12 bases between. The CDR3 nucleotides are TGTGCCAGCAGCTTAATACAGGGCGGACAGCCCCAGCATTTT. Encoded protein: CASSLIQGGQPQHF.

This clonotype has a handful of counts. The V and J genes are TRBV2 and TRBJ2-7; 7 bases agree with TRBD1. Germline V gene data show CDR1 as SNHLY and CDR2 as FYNNEI. The CDR3 contains 14 residues. V was pared by 3 bases and J by 3 bases, with 5 bases of the junction left unmatched. The CDR3 DNA sequence: TGTGCCAGCAGTGACGTGGGACAGAGCTACGAGCAGTACTTC. Translated, it gives CASSDVGQSYEQYF.

The chain couples TRBV18 to TRBJ1-4; D is unclear. CDR1 is KGHSH, CDR2 LQKENI, per germline. CDR3 size: 16 residues. Trimming left V 4 bases short and J 5 bases short, with 17 bases between. The CDR3 here is CASSLDVAGRNEKLFF. The CDR3 DNA is TGTGCCAGCTCACTTGACGTTGCGGGCAGGAATGAAAAACTGTTTTTT.

This clonotype was counted at least ten times. The chain carries TRBV10-3 and TRBJ2-5, with 12 bases matching TRBD2. This CDR3 spans 16 amino acids. Trimming cost V 5 bases and J 3 bases; bases outside gene matches: 7. From germline, CDR1 is ENHRY and CDR2 SYGVKD. The CDR3 DNA reads as TGTGCCATCAGTCTGACCGGACTAGCGGGAAAAGAGACCCAGTACTTC. Translating it yields CAISLTGLAGKETQYF.

The chain combines TRBV5-1 with TRBJ1-2, with 10 nucleotides matching TRBD1. Germline-derived CDR1 and CDR2 are SGHRS and YFSETQ. V lost 0 bases and J lost 7; bases outside the gene matches: 9. CDR3 length equals 16 residues. CDR3 loop: CASSLGGQGQWSGYTF. The CDR3 DNA is TGCGCCAGCAGCTTGGGGGGACAGGGGCAATGGAGTGGCTACACCTTC.

At least ten counts were recorded for this clonotype. V and J are TRBV30 and TRBJ2-1, with no clear D. Germline-derived CDR1 and CDR2 are GTSNPN and SVGIG (reference sequence). Trimming pared 0 bases from V and 8 bases from J, leaving 11 bases between. The CDR3 consists of 13 residues. CDR3 protein: CAWSVRRRDEQFF. CDR3 sequence (DNA): TGTGCCTGGAGTGTACGACGTCGGGATGAGCAGTTCTTC.

This clonotype has only a few counts. This sequence joins TRBV28 and TRBJ1-2; perhaps TRBD1 as D (5 bases). In germline, CDR1 is MDHEN, CDR2 SYDVKM. V lost 5 bases to trimming and J lost 3 bases, with 10 bases between them. There are 13 residues in the CDR3. For the CDR3, the DNA is TGTGCCAGCAGTGTCAGGGCTCACTATGGCTACACCTTC. Amino acid sequence: CASSVRAHYGYTF.

This chain joins TRBV11-2 and TRBJ2-5; D is uncertain. V lost 0 bases and J lost 5, with 10 bases in between. The CDR3 covers 14 residues. Germline V gene sequence: CDR1 SGHAT, CDR2 FQNNGV. The CDR3 DNA sequence: TGTGCCAGCAGCTTAGAGAGGCTCGCGGAGACCCAGTACTTC. Translating gives CASSLERLAETQYF.

This clonotype has only a few counts. The CDR3 region has the DNA TGCAGTGCTAGTGTGGGACTAGCGGGGGGTCTTGAGACCCAGTACTTC. Its translation: CSASVGLAGGLETQYF. The chain couples TRBV20-1 to TRBJ2-5, with TRBD2 matching over 15 bases. Germline values: CDR1 DFQATT, CDR2 SNEGSKA (reference sequence). The trim removed 3 bases at V and 5 bases at J, leaving 7 bases unmatched. The CDR3 extends over 16 amino acids.